Many counts were recorded for the clone carrying this TCR beta chain. The target antigen is unknown. The CDR3 has 15 residues. Per germline, CDR1 SGHRS and CDR2 YFSETQ. The V and J ends lost 1 base and 6 bases respectively, with 15 bases between them. TCRdb used MiXCR to reprocess the PCR reads, holding one entry per CDR3 protein. Of around 100,000 distinct CDR3 sequences in the sample, over 30% were seen once. This sample is part of a study of molecular identifiers for immune sequencing clone quantification. On the study more broadly: Four of five splits of RNA from approximately 20,000 or 100,000 naive CD8 cells were sequenced in replicates. Study outcomes and limitations: Over 98% of CMV-specific effector molecules, but under 1% of naive ones, were in clones above 20 copies.

The sequence derives from a human donor in good health. Some libraries in this study had Jurkat cell RNA spiked in. Sequenced sample: naive CD8+ T cells from blood, with Jurkat cell RNA spiked in. The subset is: FACS-sorted CD8+CD4-CCR7+CD45RA+ naive T cells. This sequence joins TRBV5-1 and TRBJ2-3; D is tentatively TRBD1 or TRBD2 (6 bases each). The CDR3 sequence: CASSLTGATRDTQYF. The CDR3 nucleotides read TGCGCCAGCAGCTTGACGGGGGCTACTAGGGATACGCAGTATTTT.